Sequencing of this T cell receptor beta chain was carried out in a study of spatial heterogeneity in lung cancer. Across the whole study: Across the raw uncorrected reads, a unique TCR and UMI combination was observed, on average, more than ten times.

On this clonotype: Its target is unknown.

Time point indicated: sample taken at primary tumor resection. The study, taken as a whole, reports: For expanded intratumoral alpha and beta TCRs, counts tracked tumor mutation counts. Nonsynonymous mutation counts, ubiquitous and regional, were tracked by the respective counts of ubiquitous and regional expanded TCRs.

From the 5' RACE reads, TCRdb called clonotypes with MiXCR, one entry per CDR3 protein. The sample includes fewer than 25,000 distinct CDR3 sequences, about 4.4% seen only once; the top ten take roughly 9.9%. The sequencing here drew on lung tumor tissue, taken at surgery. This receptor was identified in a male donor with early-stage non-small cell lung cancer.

The CDR3 loop reads CSARDPDQPQHF. Here the CDR3 DNA reads TGCAGTGCTAGAGACCCGGATCAGCCCCAGCATTTT. The chain uses TRBV20-1 and TRBJ1-5; D gene uncertain. CDR1 is DFQATT, CDR2 SNEGSKA, per germline (reference sequence). There are 12 residues in the CDR3. V lost 0 bases and J 5 bases, leaving 5 bases between the germline ends.